The clone carrying this T cell receptor beta chain was picked up one time. V was clipped by 4 bases and J by 0 bases, with 6 bases between them. Germline CDR1 is GTSNPN and CDR2 is SVGIG (reference sequence). This CDR3 has 12 amino acids. This entry comes from a study of T-cell memory formation after mild COVID-19. One entry per CDR3 protein results from TCRdb running MiXCR on the 5' RACE reads. The repertoire includes more than 110,000 distinct CDR3 sequences, approximately 26% of them detected once, and around a quarter sits in the top ten. This sequence originates from an adult woman who had mild COVID-19 (a few samples of this study predate the infection). Cell type and time point are not known. V gene TRBV30 combines with J gene TRBJ1-1, with D uncertain. The sample comprised PBMCs or a T cell subset sorted from them (not recorded which). The CDR3 coding sequence is TGTGCCTGGAACAGCATGAACACTGAAGCTTTCTTT. Its translation is CAWNSMNTEAFF.